The source of this T cell receptor beta chain is a study of shared clonotypes between healthy human individuals. TCRdb keeps only in-frame clones here, not all; method: immunoSEQ multiplex PCR. Here the sample spans about 1.1 million clones, more than 75% being singletons. Concerning this clone: Its antigen is unidentified.

Findings and caveats of the study: Generally, estimated richness proved larger in naive subsets than it did in memory subsets.

Germline values: CDR1 SGHKS, CDR2 YYEKEE (reference sequence). Between the trimmed V and J ends, which lost 3 bases and 0 bases, there was a span of 12 bases. CDR3 length equals 15 residues. The sample consisted of memory CD4+ T cells from PBMCs. Sample subset: CD45RA-negative fraction. The sequence came from a man between 18 and 29 years old in good health. Some clones in this sample may be carry-over from other donors' samples. The V call is TRBV5-5, the J call TRBJ1-1; D gene ambiguous. CDR3 sequence reads: CASSSGSGMNTEAFF. The CDR3 coding sequence is TGTGCCAGCAGCTCGGGGTCTGGAATGAACACTGAAGCTTTCTTT. The full variable domain, in which reference TRBV5-5 and TRBJ1-1 provide the parts outside the CDR3, is DAGVTQSPTHLIKTRGQQVTLRCSPISGHKSVSWYQQVLGQGPQFIFQYYEKEERGRGNFPDRFSARQFPNYSSELNVNALLLGDSALYLCASSSGSGMNTEAFFGQGTRLTVV.